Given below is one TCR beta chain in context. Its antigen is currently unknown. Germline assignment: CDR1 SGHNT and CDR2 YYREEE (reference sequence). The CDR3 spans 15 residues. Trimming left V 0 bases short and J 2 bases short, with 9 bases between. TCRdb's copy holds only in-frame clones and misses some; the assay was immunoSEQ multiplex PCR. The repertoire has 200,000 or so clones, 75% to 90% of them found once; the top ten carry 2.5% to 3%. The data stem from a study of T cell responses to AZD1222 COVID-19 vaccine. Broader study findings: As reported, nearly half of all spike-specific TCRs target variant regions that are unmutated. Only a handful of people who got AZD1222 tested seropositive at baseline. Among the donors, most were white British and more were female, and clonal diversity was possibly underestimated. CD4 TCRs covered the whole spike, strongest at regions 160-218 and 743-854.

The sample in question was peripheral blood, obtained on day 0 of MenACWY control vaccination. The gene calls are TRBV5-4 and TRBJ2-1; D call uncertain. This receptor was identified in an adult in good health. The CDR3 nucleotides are TGTGCCAGCAGCTTGGGCCATTCGACCTACAATGAGCAGTTCTTC. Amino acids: CASSLGHSTYNEQFF.